The rows below give T cell receptor beta chains drawn from one sample of a study of T cell responses to AZD1222 COVID-19 vaccine. Clones were sequenced by immunoSEQ multiplex PCR, and TCRdb holds only the in-frame ones, with some missing. The sample lists 80,000 to 90,000 clones; under 95% were seen once. The sequenced sample was peripheral blood, obtained on day 0 of MenACWY control vaccination. The source is an adult in good health. Both conserved end residues are part of each CDR3. The D gene is left open where the match is weak. Expanded clones get a size class; other rows say once, few or many, or leave the size out.

v_gene: TRBV6-5; j_gene: TRBJ2-7; d_gene: TRBD2; abundance: -; CDR3aa: CASSYASGSYEQYF; CDR3nt: TGTGCCAGCAGTTATGCTAGCGGGAGTTACGAGCAGTACTTC
v_gene: TRBV6-5; j_gene: TRBJ2-3; d_gene: -; abundance: -; CDR3aa: CASSYRTPASDTQYF; CDR3nt: TGTGCCAGCAGTTACCGCACCCCAGCATCAGATACGCAGTATTTT
v_gene: TRBV28; j_gene: TRBJ1-6; d_gene: -; abundance: -; CDR3aa: CASSLGQYNSPLHF; CDR3nt: TGTGCCAGCAGTTTAGGACAGTATAATTCACCCCTCCACTTT
v_gene: TRBV19; j_gene: TRBJ2-2; d_gene: -; abundance: -; CDR3aa: CASSTRGYTGELFF; CDR3nt: TGTGCCAGTAGTACGAGGGGATACACCGGGGAGCTGTTTTTT
v_gene: TRBV6-6; j_gene: TRBJ2-1; d_gene: -; abundance: -; CDR3aa: CASSYVGGVTGNEQFF; CDR3nt: TGTGCCAGCAGTTACGTCGGCGGGGTAACAGGCAATGAGCAGTTCTTC
v_gene: TRBV5-8; j_gene: TRBJ1-6; d_gene: -; abundance: -; CDR3aa: CASSSEGRGDSPLHF; CDR3nt: TGTGCCAGCAGCTCTGAGGGGAGGGGTGATTCACCCCTCCACTTT
v_gene: TRBV3-1/TRBV3-2; j_gene: TRBJ2-7; d_gene: TRBD2; abundance: -; CDR3aa: CASSEAGGVTYEQYF; CDR3nt: TGTGCCAGCAGCGAAGCGGGAGGGGTTACCTACGAGCAGTACTTC
v_gene: TRBV5-1; j_gene: TRBJ1-5; d_gene: TRBD1; abundance: -; CDR3aa: CASSFGQDGQPQHF; CDR3nt: TGCGCCAGCAGTTTTGGACAGGACGGGCAGCCCCAGCATTTT
v_gene: TRBV7-2; j_gene: TRBJ1-4; d_gene: TRBD1; abundance: -; CDR3aa: CASSLVQGGFYEKLFF; CDR3nt: TGTGCCAGCAGCTTAGTTCAGGGGGGCTTTTATGAAAAACTGTTTTTT
v_gene: TRBV3-1/TRBV3-2; j_gene: TRBJ1-5; d_gene: -; abundance: -; CDR3aa: CASSQAPGAYQPQHF; CDR3nt: TGTGCCAGCAGCCAAGCCCCCGGGGCATATCAGCCCCAGCATTTT
v_gene: TRBV20-1; j_gene: TRBJ2-7; d_gene: -; abundance: -; CDR3aa: CSGALYEQYF; CDR3nt: TGCAGTGGGGCCCTCTACGAGCAGTACTTC
v_gene: TRBV24-1; j_gene: TRBJ2-7; d_gene: TRBD2; abundance: -; CDR3aa: CATTPPLEGGSGRADYEQYF; CDR3nt: TGTGCCACCACCCCCCCCTTGGAGGGGGGAAGCGGGAGGGCCGACTACGAGCAGTACTTC
v_gene: TRBV24-1; j_gene: TRBJ1-1; d_gene: -; abundance: -; CDR3aa: CATSDRGNTEAFF; CDR3nt: TGTGCCACCAGTGATCGGGGGAACACTGAAGCTTTCTTT
v_gene: TRBV5-1; j_gene: TRBJ1-1; d_gene: -; abundance: -; CDR3aa: CASSIRTENTEAFF; CDR3nt: TGCGCCAGCAGCATCCGGACAGAGAACACTGAAGCTTTCTTT
v_gene: TRBV5-1; j_gene: TRBJ1-4; d_gene: -; abundance: -; CDR3aa: CASTRGSTNEKLFF; CDR3nt: TGCGCCAGCACGAGAGGTAGCACTAATGAAAAACTGTTTTTT
v_gene: TRBV13; j_gene: TRBJ2-1; d_gene: -; abundance: once; CDR3aa: CASSMTGELPYNEQFF; CDR3nt: TGTGCCAGCAGCATGACAGGCGAACTTCCCTACAATGAGCAGTTCTTC
v_gene: TRBV3-1/TRBV3-2; j_gene: TRBJ2-3; d_gene: TRBD2; abundance: few; CDR3aa: CASSTGLAGADTQYF; CDR3nt: TGTGCCTCCAGCACGGGACTAGCGGGGGCGGATACGCAGTATTTT
v_gene: TRBV19; j_gene: TRBJ2-2; d_gene: -; abundance: -; CDR3aa: CASSQFGGTGELFF; CDR3nt: TGTGCCAGTAGTCAATTCGGTGGCACCGGGGAGCTGTTTTTT
v_gene: TRBV5-5; j_gene: TRBJ1-1; d_gene: -; abundance: -; CDR3aa: CASSSGGTEAFF; CDR3nt: TGTGCCAGCAGCTCCGGCGGGACAGAAGCTTTCTTT
v_gene: TRBV7-9; j_gene: TRBJ2-2; d_gene: TRBD1; abundance: -; CDR3aa: CASSTGQDGGELFF; CDR3nt: TGTGCCAGCAGCACTGGACAGGACGGCGGGGAGCTGTTTTTT
v_gene: TRBV14; j_gene: TRBJ1-6; d_gene: -; abundance: -; CDR3aa: CASSQGGGPHNSPLHF; CDR3nt: TGTGCCAGCAGCCAAGGAGGGGGGCCCCATAATTCACCCCTCCACTTT
v_gene: TRBV27; j_gene: TRBJ1-2; d_gene: -; abundance: -; CDR3aa: CASSLTATNYGYTF; CDR3nt: TGTGCCAGCAGTTTAACGGCGACTAACTATGGCTACACCTTC
v_gene: TRBV25-1; j_gene: TRBJ2-5; d_gene: -; abundance: -; CDR3aa: CASSEWCSTQETQYF; CDR3nt: TGTGCCAGCAGTGAATGGTGCAGTACCCAAGAGACCCAGTACTTC
v_gene: TRBV4-3; j_gene: TRBJ1-2; d_gene: TRBD1; abundance: -; CDR3aa: CASSQDNRGNYGYTF; CDR3nt: TGCGCCAGCAGCCAAGACAACAGGGGAAACTATGGCTACACCTTC
v_gene: TRBV5-6; j_gene: TRBJ2-1; d_gene: -; abundance: -; CDR3aa: CASEKGPSQGEQFF; CDR3nt: TGTGCCAGCGAGAAGGGTCCCAGCCAGGGTGAGCAGTTCTTC
v_gene: TRBV7-3; j_gene: TRBJ2-1; d_gene: -; abundance: -; CDR3aa: CASSSYGNEQFF; CDR3nt: TGTGCCAGCAGCTCGTATGGGAATGAGCAGTTCTTC
v_gene: TRBV9; j_gene: TRBJ1-1; d_gene: TRBD1; abundance: -; CDR3aa: CASSVGQVSTEAFF; CDR3nt: TGTGCCAGCAGCGTGGGACAGGTTAGCACTGAAGCTTTCTTT
v_gene: TRBV10-1; j_gene: TRBJ2-1; d_gene: TRBD1; abundance: -; CDR3aa: CASSPGTGGEGEQFF; CDR3nt: TGCGCCAGCAGTCCAGGGACAGGGGGCGAGGGTGAGCAGTTCTTC
v_gene: TRBV5-4; j_gene: TRBJ2-2; d_gene: -; abundance: -; CDR3aa: CASSPSGGANTGELFF; CDR3nt: TGTGCCAGCAGCCCATCCGGCGGGGCGAACACCGGGGAGCTGTTTTTT
v_gene: TRBV4-3; j_gene: TRBJ1-5; d_gene: -; abundance: -; CDR3aa: CASSQEGGLQPQHF; CDR3nt: TGCGCCAGCAGCCAAGAAGGTGGCCTTCAGCCCCAGCATTTT
v_gene: TRBV7-9; j_gene: TRBJ2-3; d_gene: -; abundance: once; CDR3aa: CASSRRNTRWAYTDTQYF; CDR3nt: TGTGCCAGCAGCCGAAGGAACACCCGATGGGCGTACACAGATACGCAGTATTTT
v_gene: TRBV7-3; j_gene: TRBJ1-4; d_gene: -; abundance: -; CDR3aa: CASSLSLLYPAKLFF; CDR3nt: TGTGCCAGCAGCTTATCTCTCCTATATCCCGCAAAACTGTTTTTT
v_gene: TRBV7-8; j_gene: TRBJ1-5; d_gene: -; abundance: -; CDR3aa: CASSPILPLGNQPQHF; CDR3nt: TGTGCCAGCAGCCCGATCTTACCTTTAGGCAATCAGCCCCAGCATTTT
v_gene: TRBV28; j_gene: TRBJ1-2; d_gene: -; abundance: -; CDR3aa: CASSSPDRQQSMEGYTF; CDR3nt: TGTGCCAGCAGTTCCCCCGACCGGCAGCAGTCTATGGAGGGCTACACCTTC
v_gene: TRBV5-1; j_gene: TRBJ2-3; d_gene: -; abundance: -; CDR3aa: CASSPVAETSTDTQYF; CDR3nt: TGCGCCAGCAGCCCCGTCGCGGAAACTAGCACAGATACGCAGTATTTT
v_gene: TRBV7-9; j_gene: TRBJ2-7; d_gene: TRBD1; abundance: -; CDR3aa: CASSLGTGRSYEQYF; CDR3nt: TGTGCCAGCAGCTTAGGGACAGGGCGCTCCTACGAGCAGTACTTC
v_gene: TRBV19; j_gene: TRBJ2-3; d_gene: TRBD1; abundance: -; CDR3aa: CASSAPGQGARDTQYF; CDR3nt: TGTGCCAGTAGTGCTCCGGGACAGGGGGCGAGAGATACGCAGTATTTT
v_gene: TRBV7-2; j_gene: TRBJ2-1; d_gene: TRBD2; abundance: -; CDR3aa: CASSTSSRRGAYNEQFF; CDR3nt: TGTGCCAGCAGCACATCCTCGAGACGGGGGGCCTACAATGAGCAGTTCTTC
v_gene: TRBV5-1; j_gene: TRBJ1-2; d_gene: -; abundance: -; CDR3aa: CASSLGLSGEDGYTF; CDR3nt: TGCGCCAGCAGCTTAGGTCTATCCGGGGAAGATGGCTACACCTTC
v_gene: TRBV5-1; j_gene: TRBJ2-5; d_gene: -; abundance: -; CDR3aa: CASRSLPRETQYF; CDR3nt: TGCGCCAGCAGGAGCCTCCCTCGGGAGACCCAGTACTTC
v_gene: TRBV6-4; j_gene: TRBJ2-7; d_gene: -; abundance: -; CDR3aa: CASSATGGSEQYF; CDR3nt: TGTGCCAGCAGTGCTACGGGGGGCTCCGAGCAGTACTTC
v_gene: TRBV6-5; j_gene: TRBJ2-6; d_gene: -; abundance: -; CDR3aa: CASSYFSSGANVLTF; CDR3nt: TGTGCCAGCAGTTACTTCAGCTCTGGGGCCAACGTCCTGACTTTC
v_gene: TRBV28; j_gene: TRBJ1-6; d_gene: -; abundance: -; CDR3aa: CASSLPLGLSPLHF; CDR3nt: TGTGCCAGCAGTCTCCCCCTGGGGTTGTCACCCCTCCACTTT
v_gene: TRBV18; j_gene: TRBJ2-2; d_gene: TRBD2; abundance: -; CDR3aa: CASSHSRAGGGDTGELFF; CDR3nt: TGTGCCAGCTCACATTCACGAGCGGGAGGAGGGGACACCGGGGAGCTGTTTTTT
v_gene: TRBV7-2; j_gene: TRBJ1-2; d_gene: TRBD1; abundance: -; CDR3aa: CASSVDRGIYGYTF; CDR3nt: TGTGCCAGCAGCGTAGACAGGGGCATCTATGGCTACACCTTC
v_gene: TRBV3-1/TRBV3-2; j_gene: TRBJ2-7; d_gene: -; abundance: -; CDR3aa: CASSLLGNEQYF; CDR3nt: TGTGCCAGCAGCCTCCTCGGAAACGAGCAGTACTTC
v_gene: TRBV28; j_gene: TRBJ2-5; d_gene: TRBD1; abundance: -; CDR3aa: CASSLEGGRETQYF; CDR3nt: TGTGCCAGCAGTTTAGAAGGGGGCCGAGAGACCCAGTACTTC
v_gene: TRBV2; j_gene: TRBJ2-5; d_gene: TRBD1; abundance: once; CDR3aa: CASSVEGGSQETQYF; CDR3nt: TGTGCCAGCAGTGTCGAAGGGGGCTCACAGGAGACCCAGTACTTC
v_gene: TRBV19; j_gene: TRBJ2-1; d_gene: TRBD1; abundance: few; CDR3aa: CASSTSGTGARNEQFF; CDR3nt: TGTGCCAGTAGTACCTCCGGGACAGGGGCTAGGAATGAGCAGTTCTTC
v_gene: TRBV10-3; j_gene: TRBJ1-3; d_gene: -; abundance: -; CDR3aa: CAISGGTSSGNTIYF; CDR3nt: TGTGCCATCAGTGGAGGGACGAGCTCTGGAAACACCATATATTTT
v_gene: TRBV10-2; j_gene: TRBJ2-2; d_gene: TRBD1; abundance: -; CDR3aa: CASRGGANTGELFF; CDR3nt: TGCGCCAGCAGAGGGGGCGCGAACACCGGGGAGCTGTTTTTT
v_gene: TRBV10-3; j_gene: TRBJ1-3; d_gene: -; abundance: -; CDR3aa: CAISTGNSGNTIYF; CDR3nt: TGTGCCATCAGTACAGGGAACTCTGGAAACACCATATATTTT
v_gene: TRBV15; j_gene: TRBJ1-5; d_gene: -; abundance: -; CDR3aa: CATSRAGLPYSNQPQHF; CDR3nt: TGTGCCACCAGCAGAGCAGGGCTCCCATATAGCAATCAGCCCCAGCATTTT
v_gene: TRBV7-8; j_gene: TRBJ2-7; d_gene: -; abundance: once; CDR3aa: CASSQSSYEQYF; CDR3nt: TGTGCCAGCAGCCAAAGCTCCTACGAGCAGTACTTC
v_gene: TRBV28; j_gene: TRBJ1-2; d_gene: TRBD1; abundance: -; CDR3aa: CASSLGQPYGYTF; CDR3nt: TGTGCCAGCAGTTTGGGACAGCCCTATGGCTACACCTTC
v_gene: TRBV11-2; j_gene: TRBJ2-7; d_gene: -; abundance: -; CDR3aa: CASSLGQNEQYF; CDR3nt: TGTGCCAGCAGCCTTGGACAGAACGAGCAGTACTTC
v_gene: TRBV6-2/TRBV6-3; j_gene: TRBJ1-2; d_gene: -; abundance: -; CDR3aa: CASSDTSYGYTF; CDR3nt: TGTGCCAGCAGCGACACGTCCTATGGCTACACCTTC
v_gene: TRBV6-4; j_gene: TRBJ2-7; d_gene: -; abundance: -; CDR3aa: CATLSPPGGGSISDYEQYF; CDR3nt: TGTGCCACCCTAAGCCCTCCGGGGGGCGGGAGTATCTCGGACTACGAGCAGTACTTC
v_gene: TRBV28; j_gene: TRBJ1-2; d_gene: -; abundance: -; CDR3aa: CASSLGHSNYGYTF; CDR3nt: TGTGCCAGCAGTTTAGGACACTCCAACTATGGCTACACCTTC